These T cell receptor beta chains were read from a single sample in a study of T cell responses to AZD1222 COVID-19 vaccine. TCRdb keeps only in-frame clones here, not all; method: immunoSEQ multiplex PCR. Among under 150,000 clones listed, approximately 93% were seen once. The material was peripheral blood, obtained on day 0 of AZD1222 vaccination. The origin of the receptors is an adult in good health. Each CDR3 is given with its conserved first and last residue.

v_call	j_call	cdr3_aa
TRBV27	TRBJ1-2	CASSLIGQGADGYTF
TRBV7-9	TRBJ2-5	CASSLTAQETQYF
TRBV19	TRBJ2-1	CASTTLASNEQFF
TRBV5-1	TRBJ2-7	CASSLTRTSGVEQYF
TRBV7-9	TRBJ1-4	CASSITTTNEKLFF
TRBV10-2	TRBJ1-1	CASSGRQGGNTEAFF
TRBV18	TRBJ1-1	CASSKWTGPNTEAFF
TRBV4-1	TRBJ2-7	CASSQGLAGAYEQYF
TRBV3-1/TRBV3-2	TRBJ2-1	CARGFEGSYSYNEQFF
TRBV9	TRBJ2-3	CASSVVGSGDTQYF
TRBV14	TRBJ2-7	CASSIGTGNRYEQYF
TRBV10-3	TRBJ2-3	CAISGQRPTTDTQYF
TRBV29-1	TRBJ2-7	CSVVLFGKGREQYF
TRBV7-9	TRBJ2-5	CASSSSPRDNQETQYF
TRBV9	TRBJ2-7	CASSPHRESSYEQYF
TRBV28	TRBJ1-4	CASTIGGRPEKLFF
TRBV6-6	TRBJ1-2	CASSLDRGIDGYTF
TRBV10-3	TRBJ2-7	CAISPGYEQYF
TRBV5-1	TRBJ2-7	CASSGTGYEQYF
TRBV12-3/TRBV12-4	TRBJ2-7	CASGGTYEQYF
TRBV7-2	TRBJ2-7	CASSLEGGVRSYEQYF
TRBV5-1	TRBJ2-1	CASSQVPLAGITYNEQFF